The 16 T cell receptor beta chains given below trace back to one sample, sequenced in a study of T cells in Graves' hyperthyroidism and ophthalmopathy. Regions amplified from RNA transcripts were the TCR beta CDR3 regions. The HTBI primer set was used in a first-round RT-PCR of the TCR CDR3. Via MiXCR, TCRdb re-called the multiplex PCR reads, giving one row per CDR3 protein. The sample consists of 300,000 to 350,000 distinct CDR3 sequences, approximately 18% of them appearing once. The sample consisted of blood. The receptors stem from a woman in her 40s with Graves' ophthalmopathy.

V usage is TRBV28 and J usage is TRBJ1-3, with a weak D call TRBD1 (6 bases). The CDR3 covers 15 residues. Trimming left V 6 bases short and J 1 base short, with 13 bases between. Germline V CDR1 and CDR2: MDHEN, SYDVKM. CDR3 nucleotide sequence: TGTGCCAGCAGCTTACAGGGTGGGTCTGGAAACACCATATATTTT. This codes for CASSLQGGSGNTIYF.

CDR3 sequence: CASTLEQGPVTQYF. Written as DNA, the CDR3 is TGTGCCAGCACCTTGGAACAGGGCCCAGTGACCCAGTACTTC. The chain has TRBV6-4 and TRBJ2-5, with D possibly matching TRBD1 (6 bases). Trimming pared 7 bases from V and 7 bases from J, leaving 19 bases between. CDR3 size: 14 residues. Germline CDR1 reads MRHNA; CDR2 reads SNTAGT.

This clonotype has at least ten counts. The V and J genes are TRBV11-3 and TRBJ2-7, with D perhaps matching TRBD1 (5 bases). The V end was cut by 5 bases, the J end by 0 bases, with 14 bases between. Germline lookup yields CDR1 SGHNT and CDR2 YENEEA. CDR3 length equals 15 residues. CDR3 nucleotides: TGTGCCAGCAGCCCACTGACAGAAAGCTCCTACGAGCAGTACTTC. The encoded protein is CASSPLTESSYEQYF.

In this sample, this clonotype turned up many times. This sequence joins TRBV6-2 or TRBV6-3 and TRBJ1-1; D might be TRBD1 (5 bases). CDR1 and CDR2 from the germline V gene are MNHEY and SVGEGT. CDR3 length: 13 amino acids. V was cut by 6 bases and J by 7 bases, with 15 bases left in between. The CDR3 nucleotides are TGTGCCAGCAGGACGACAGAGAAGTTTGAAGCTTTCTTT. Protein product: CASRTTEKFEAFF.

This clonotype was detected a few times. The chain uses TRBV18 and TRBJ2-7, with 9 bases identical to TRBD2. Germline CDR1 and CDR2: KGHSH and LQKENI. The CDR3 has 17 residues. Losses at the gene ends were 1 base for V and 3 bases for J; bases not matched to a gene: 10. The CDR3: CASSPRFGSGSNYEQYF. The CDR3 region has the DNA TGTGCCAGCTCACCACGCTTCGGTAGCGGGAGCAACTACGAGCAGTACTTC.

This clonotype was recorded at least ten times. The chain uses TRBV6-4 and TRBJ2-2; no reliable D call. Germline CDR1 is MRHNA and CDR2 is SNTAGT. V lost 6 bases, J lost 0 bases, and 17 bases lay in between. The CDR3 has 17 amino acids. The CDR3 spells CASRHMARVANTGELFF. In DNA, the CDR3 is TGTGCCAGCAGACACATGGCCCGGGTCGCGAACACCGGGGAGCTGTTTTTT.

The chain joins TRBV28 to TRBJ1-2; 7 nucleotides match TRBD1. Trimming removed 6 bases from V and 8 bases from J; junction bases left unmatched: 6. The CDR3 is 12 residues long. Germline V gene data show CDR1 as MDHEN and CDR2 as SYDVKM. CDR3: CASRSGTEGYTF. The CDR3 bases are TGTGCCAGCAGATCAGGGACAGAGGGCTACACCTTC.

This clonotype was recorded at least ten times. The J gene is TRBJ1-1, the V gene TRBV30; D gene ambiguous. From germline, CDR1 is GTSNPN and CDR2 SVGIG (reference sequence). V shed 5 bases and J shed 5 bases, with 15 bases lying between them. This CDR3 comprises 13 residues. CDR3 sequence: CAWDGVSGTEAFF. CDR3 bases: TGTGCCTGGGACGGGGTCAGTGGTACTGAAGCTTTCTTT. The full variable domain, its missing parts supplied by reference TRBV30 and TRBJ1-1, is SQTIHQWPATLVQPVGSPLSLECTVEGTSNPNLYWYRQAAGRGLQLLFYSVGIGQISSEVPQNLSASRPQDRQFILSSKKLLLSDSGFYLCAWDGVSGTEAFFGQGTRLTVV.

This clonotype was seen many times. The chain joins TRBV28 to TRBJ1-5; D is undetermined. CDR3 length equals 12 residues. Trimming pared 2 bases from V and 5 bases from J, leaving 4 bases between. Germline loops: CDR1 MDHEN, CDR2 SYDVKM. The CDR3 region is CASSLRDQPQHF. CDR3 coding DNA: TGTGCCAGCAGTTTAAGGGATCAGCCCCAGCATTTT.

This clonotype appeared many times. This sequence joins TRBV5-4 and TRBJ1-2, with D perhaps TRBD1 (6 bases). CDR3 length equals 15 residues. V lost 4 bases and J lost 0, with 13 bases in between. Germline assignment: CDR1 SGHNT and CDR2 YYREEE (reference sequence). CDR3 bases: TGTGCCAGCAGCCCCCTAAGGGGGACTAACTATGGCTACACCTTC. Translating it yields CASSPLRGTNYGYTF.

This clonotype was recorded at least ten times. The chain employs TRBV28 and TRBJ2-5; no definite D call. CDR3 length: 15 residues. The V and J ends lost 8 bases and 4 bases respectively, with 20 bases between them. Germline-derived CDR1 and CDR2 are MDHEN and SYDVKM. The CDR3 loop is CASDKNYHRGETQYF. The DNA of the CDR3 is TGTGCCAGCGATAAAAACTACCATCGTGGAGAGACCCAGTACTTC.

In its sample, this clonotype was seen many times. The chain has TRBV9 and TRBJ2-4; a possible D gene is TRBD1 (5 bases). Trimming removed 0 bases from V and 0 bases from J, with 7 bases in between. The CDR3 totals 15 residues. Germline V gene lookup returns CDR1 SGDLS and CDR2 YYNGEE. The CDR3 bases are TGTGCCAGCAGCGTAGCAGACAGAGCCAAAAACATTCAGTACTTC. It yields the protein CASSVADRAKNIQYF.

This clonotype was picked up many times. The rearrangement joins TRBV29-1 to TRBJ1-2, with 9 bases identical to TRBD1. Unmatched junction bases numbered 3, after V lost 6 bases and J lost 1 base. Per germline, CDR1 SQVTM and CDR2 ANQGSEA. The CDR3 is made up of 13 amino acids. CDR3 residues: CSVRDRVNYGYTF. The CDR3 nucleotides read TGCAGCGTCCGGGACAGGGTTAACTATGGCTACACCTTC.

This chain joins TRBV7-2 and TRBJ2-5; 7 nucleotides match TRBD1. The CDR3 covers 15 residues. With V trimmed by 4 bases and J by 1 base, 6 bases remained unmatched. Per germline, CDR1 SGHTA and CDR2 FQGNSA. DNA of the CDR3: TGTGCCAGCAGCTGGTCAGGGACAGTCCAAGAGACCCAGTACTTC. It translates to CASSWSGTVQETQYF.

This clonotype occurred many times. Just one base apart from a much larger clone, this may be a read error. The V and J genes are TRBV12-3 or TRBV12-4 and TRBJ1-1, with a weak D call TRBD1 (6 bases). This CDR3 contains 13 residues. In DNA form, the CDR3 reads TGTGCCAGCAGTTTAGCGTTATTTAGGGGGATAGCGTTT. The encoded protein is CASSLALFRGIAF.

This clonotype was counted between two and nine times. A much bigger clone sits one base away, suggesting this may be a read error. The chain uses TRBV9 and TRBJ1-2, with TRBD1 matching over 10 bases. Germline V gene lookup returns CDR1 SGDLS and CDR2 YYNGEE. Trimming took 4 bases from V and 7 from J; bases not matched to a gene: 13. The CDR3 totals 16 residues. The CDR3 reads CASSPLLLTGGFGYTF. CDR3 nucleotide sequence: TGTGCCAGCAGCCCCCTACTCCTGACAGGGGGCTTTGGCTACACCTTC.